What follows are 30 T cell receptor beta chains derived from one specimen sequenced in a study of blood T cell repertoires in COVID-19. Repertoires were generated with immunoSEQ multiplex PCR, while TCRdb's copy carries only in-frame clones and drops some. This sample carries nearly 80,000 clones, roughly 85% of them seen once, and the ten largest clones take 36%. Sequencing input: peripheral blood. These receptors all stem from a woman in her sixties or seventies with acute or convalescent COVID-19.

The J gene is TRBJ2-7, the V gene TRBV15, with a tentative D call TRBD2 (5 bases). Trimming removed 2 bases from V and 5 bases from J, with 10 bases in between. This CDR3 is 13 amino acids long. Germline-derived CDR1 and CDR2 are LNHNV and YYDKDF (reference sequence). The CDR3 loop reads CATSRPTSNEQYF. The CDR3 coding sequence is TGTGCCACCAGCAGACCCACTAGTAACGAGCAGTACTTC.

J is TRBJ2-1 and V is TRBV7-3; TRBD2 aligns across 8 bases. This CDR3 comprises 15 residues. Germline values: CDR1 SGHTA, CDR2 FQGTGA. Trimming removed 6 bases from V and 4 bases from J; junction bases left unmatched: 8. The CDR3 DNA reads as TGTGCCAGCAGGTTCCGGGAGGGTCCTTACAATGAGCAGTTCTTC. Residues: CASRFREGPYNEQFF.

The genes are TRBV3-1 (or the pseudogene TRBV3-2) and TRBJ1-3; 8 nucleotides line up with TRBD1. Germline lookup yields CDR1 LGHDT and CDR2 YNNKEL (reference sequence). This CDR3 has 16 amino acids. Trimming at V came to 6 bases and at J to 0 bases, leaving 7 bases not matched to a gene. The CDR3 sequence is CASRETGALSGNTIYF. CDR3 nucleotides: TGTGCCAGCAGGGAGACAGGGGCTCTCTCTGGAAACACCATATATTTT.

The chain employs TRBV5-1 and TRBJ2-3, with TRBD1 identical over 7 bases. The CDR3 has 15 amino acids. Germline V gene sequence: CDR1 SGHRS, CDR2 YFSETQ. With 4 bases clipped from V and 3 bases from J, the junction kept 8 bases outside the gene matches. The CDR3 spells CASSIRQGWTDTQYF. DNA of the CDR3: TGCGCCAGCAGCATACGACAGGGTTGGACAGATACGCAGTATTTT. The whole variable domain, remainder taken from reference TRBV5-1 and TRBJ2-3, is KAGVTQTPRYLIKTRGQQVTLSCSPISGHRSVSWYQQTPGQGLQFLFEYFSETQRNKGNFPGRFSGRQFSNSRSEMNVSTLELGDSALYLCASSIRQGWTDTQYFGPGTRLTVL.

This rearrangement joins TRBV30 to TRBJ1-1; the D gene is possibly TRBD1 (6 bases). V lost 4 bases and J lost 0, with 9 bases in between. This CDR3 spans 13 amino acids. CDR1 and CDR2 (germline): GTSNPN, SVGIG (reference sequence). In nucleotides, the CDR3 is TGTGCCTGGACAGGGGTGGTGAACACTGAAGCTTTCTTT. Its protein product is CAWTGVVNTEAFF.

The chain combines TRBV11-2 with TRBJ2-5; 7 positions agree with TRBD1. V lost 4 bases to trimming and J lost 5 bases; unmatched junction nucleotides: 10. This CDR3 has 15 residues. The germline V gene has CDR1 SGHAT and CDR2 FQNNGV. In DNA, the CDR3 is TGTGCCAGCAGCTCTGACAGGGTGGTGATCGAGACCCAGTACTTC. Its protein product is CASSSDRVVIETQYF.

This rearrangement joins TRBV5-4 to TRBJ2-7; 10 nucleotides align to TRBD1. CDR1 is SGHNT and CDR2 is YYREEE in the germline V gene (reference sequence). With 2 bases clipped from V and 3 bases from J, the junction kept 20 bases outside the gene matches. The CDR3 extends over 20 amino acids. The CDR3 bases are TGTGCCAGCAGCTTCGGTGGCCCCTTCCGGGACAGGGGTTTTCGCTACGAGCAGTACTTC. Translated, it gives CASSFGGPFRDRGFRYEQYF.

V and J are TRBV5-1 and TRBJ1-6; 7 bases align to TRBD1. After removal of 2 bases from V and 5 bases from J, the junction contained 4 bases not matched to a gene. Germline V gene lookup returns CDR1 SGHRS and CDR2 YFSETQ. The CDR3 runs to 15 residues. The CDR3 spells CASSFEGADNSPLHF. CDR3 sequence (DNA): TGCGCCAGCAGCTTCGAGGGGGCCGATAATTCACCCCTCCACTTT.

The chain employs TRBV11-2 and TRBJ2-5; 9 bases are a match to TRBD2. Trimming removed 3 bases from V and 4 bases from J; junction bases left unmatched: 12. Germline CDR1 SGHAT, CDR2 FQNNGV. The CDR3 sequence is 17 residues long. The CDR3 region is CASSFPGVAGVGETQYF. CDR3 in DNA: TGTGCCAGCAGCTTCCCCGGGGTAGCGGGAGTGGGAGAGACCCAGTACTTC.

The gene calls are TRBV7-2 and TRBJ2-1; D possibly corresponds to TRBD2 (5 bases). Trimming cost V 5 bases and J 15 bases, with 17 bases left between them. The length of the CDR3 is 12 residues. Germline V gives CDR1 SGHTA, CDR2 FQGNSA. The CDR3 loop is CASSPDPGKWFF. In DNA form, the CDR3 reads TGTGCCAGCAGCCCTGACCCCGGGAAGTGGTTCTTC.

V and J are TRBV18 and TRBJ1-1; 7 bases agree with TRBD1. The V and J ends lost 6 bases and 0 bases, in that order; junction bases with no gene match: 10. CDR3 length: 16 residues. Germline loops: CDR1 KGHSH, CDR2 LQKENI. CDR3 DNA: TGTGCCAGCTCCCCAGACAGGGACCCTCTGAACACTGAAGCTTTCTTT. It translates to CASSPDRDPLNTEAFF.

This sequence joins TRBV28 and TRBJ1-4; no reliable D call. Germline assignment: CDR1 MDHEN and CDR2 SYDVKM. This CDR3 has 14 residues. V was shortened by 8 bases and J by 3 bases, with 13 bases between the two germline ends. The CDR3 here is CASAVERANEKLFF. DNA of the CDR3: TGTGCCAGCGCCGTCGAACGGGCTAATGAAAAACTGTTTTTT.

The V call is TRBV5-1, the J call TRBJ2-2, with TRBD2 matching over 7 bases. V trimming: 0 bases; J trimming: 1 base; junction bases outside the gene matches: 3. The V gene's germline CDR1 is SGHRS and CDR2 YFSETQ. The CDR3 has 16 residues. This CDR3 reads CASSLELAGNTGELFF. CDR3 in DNA: TGCGCCAGCAGCTTGGAGTTAGCGGGGAACACCGGGGAGCTGTTTTTT. Complete variable domain (other parts from reference TRBV5-1 and TRBJ2-2): KAGVTQTPRYLIKTRGQQVTLSCSPISGHRSVSWYQQTPGQGLQFLFEYFSETQRNKGNFPGRFSGRQFSNSRSEMNVSTLELGDSALYLCASSLELAGNTGELFFGEGSRLTVL.

The chain joins TRBV2 to TRBJ2-2, with 10 bases fitting TRBD2. Germline loops: CDR1 SNHLY, CDR2 FYNNEI. Germline trimming cut 3 bases from V and 7 bases from J; bases unmatched to any gene: 14. CDR3 length: 18 residues. CDR3 amino acids: CASSDGFGAGGPVGELFF. The DNA of the CDR3 is TGTGCCAGCAGTGACGGTTTCGGAGCGGGAGGGCCGGTCGGGGAGCTGTTTTTT.

The V gene is TRBV10-3, the J gene TRBJ1-3; D uncertain. This CDR3 is built from 12 residues. Germline V gene lookup returns CDR1 ENHRY and CDR2 SYGVKD. Deletions cut 3 bases from V and 9 bases from J, with 9 bases between. The CDR3 here is CAISDMARTIYF. CDR3 sequence (DNA): TGTGCCATCAGTGATATGGCTCGCACCATATATTTT.

V is TRBV5-1 and J is TRBJ2-2, with 11 bases identical to TRBD2. The V gene end was trimmed by 0 bases and the J gene end by 5 bases; junction bases not matched to a gene: 3. CDR3 length equals 16 residues. Germline V CDR1 and CDR2: SGHRS, YFSETQ. The CDR3 sequence: CASSLVTSGRTGELFF. The CDR3 region has the DNA TGCGCCAGCAGCTTGGTAACTAGCGGGAGAACCGGGGAGCTGTTTTTT.

This chain uses TRBV7-3 with TRBJ1-6; 11 bases agree with TRBD1. The CDR3 length is 17 residues. Germline V gives CDR1 SGHTA, CDR2 FQGTGA. Trimming cost V 4 bases and J 2 bases; bases outside gene matches: 4. CDR3 in DNA: TGTGCCAGCAGCTCGGACAGGGGGCGGACCTATAATTCACCCCTCCACTTT. Residues: CASSSDRGRTYNSPLHF.

The gene calls are TRBV5-4 and TRBJ2-1, with a possible D match to TRBD2 (5 bases). V was cut by 2 bases and J by 2 bases, with 11 bases left in between. Looked up from germline, CDR1 is SGHNT and CDR2 is YYREEE (reference sequence). CDR3 size: 15 residues. The CDR3 protein is CASSFTAGAYNEQFF. CDR3 DNA sequence: TGTGCCAGCAGCTTTACGGCCGGGGCCTACAATGAGCAGTTCTTC.

The rearrangement uses TRBV7-9 and TRBJ2-2, with 9 nucleotides matching TRBD2. V dropped 6 bases and J dropped 3; count of bases not matched to a gene: 11. Germline loops: CDR1 SEHNR, CDR2 FQNEAQ (reference sequence). The CDR3 is made up of 17 amino acids. The CDR3 nucleotides are TGTGCCAGCAGTCCGAAAAGACTAGCGGTGGACACCGGGGAGCTGTTTTTT. It yields the protein CASSPKRLAVDTGELFF.

The rearrangement links TRBV9 to TRBJ2-7, with 8 bases fitting TRBD2. V lost 4 bases and J lost 0; bases outside the gene matches: 9. Germline V gene data show CDR1 as SGDLS and CDR2 as YYNGEE. This CDR3 spans 16 amino acids. The DNA for the CDR3 is TGTGCCAGCAGCCCTAGGGGCAGCGGGAGCTCCTACGAGCAGTACTTC. It codes for CASSPRGSGSSYEQYF.

The rearrangement links TRBV2 to TRBJ1-1; TRBD1 aligns across 7 bases. CDR1 is SNHLY and CDR2 is FYNNEI in the germline V gene. This CDR3 is built from 14 residues. The junction had 5 bases not matched to a gene; V was cut back by 6 bases and J by 1 base. CDR3 coding DNA: TGTGCCAGCAGGGAGAGGACAGGGAACACTGAAGCTTTCTTT. Its protein product is CASRERTGNTEAFF.

This chain joins TRBV29-1 and TRBJ2-1; D perhaps matches TRBD1 (6 bases). The CDR3 covers 11 residues. V lost 7 bases and J lost 5, with 9 bases in between. The germline V gene encodes CDR1 SQVTM and CDR2 ANQGSEA. The CDR3 loop is CSAHRDNEQFF. CDR3 nucleotides: TGCAGCGCACACAGGGACAATGAGCAGTTCTTC.

CDR3 amino acids: CSARGVGYEQYF. The CDR3 DNA reads as TGCAGCGCGCGGGGAGTTGGTTACGAGCAGTACTTC. The genes are TRBV29-1 and TRBJ2-7; a weak D match, TRBD2 (6 bases). The germline gives CDR1 SQVTM, CDR2 ANQGSEA. The CDR3 is 12 residues long. Trimming stripped 7 bases from V and 4 bases from J, with 14 bases between.

This clone appeared a single time. This sequence joins TRBV7-9 and TRBJ1-2, with no clear D. CDR3 size: 14 residues. Trimming pared 4 bases from V and 8 bases from J, leaving 17 bases between. Germline V gene data show CDR1 as SEHNR and CDR2 as FQNEAQ (reference sequence). Here the CDR3 reads CASSSPGRMDGYTF. For the CDR3, the DNA is TGTGCCAGCAGCTCCCCCGGGAGAATGGACGGCTACACCTTC.

The CDR3 DNA follows: TGTGCCAGCTCACCCTATCCCACGGTGCGGGACCCTCAGTATTTT. It is translated as CASSPYPTVRDPQYF. The V and J genes are TRBV18 and TRBJ2-3; tentative D call: TRBD2 (6 bases). The germline V gene has CDR1 KGHSH and CDR2 LQKENI. Deletions cut 3 bases from V and 12 bases from J, with 22 bases between. CDR3 length: 15 residues.

The gene calls are TRBV4-2 and TRBJ2-2; D is perhaps TRBD2 (6 bases). The V gene lost 3 bases and the J gene lost 5 bases, with 7 bases spanning the gap. Germline-derived CDR1 and CDR2 are LGHNA and YNFKEQ. This CDR3 is 13 amino acids long. The CDR3 sequence is CASSQGRTGELFF. Here the CDR3 DNA reads TGTGCCAGCAGCCAGGGGAGGACCGGGGAGCTGTTTTTT.

This chain joins TRBV28 and TRBJ1-5, with D tentatively TRBD1 (5 bases). V lost 8 bases, J lost 3 bases, and 8 bases lay in between. There are 12 residues in the CDR3. Germline loops: CDR1 MDHEN, CDR2 SYDVKM. CDR3 protein: CASGGSNQPQHF. The CDR3 bases are TGTGCCAGCGGGGGGTCCAATCAGCCCCAGCATTTT.

This chain connects TRBV18 to TRBJ1-5; TRBD1 matches 9 bases. With 2 bases clipped from V and 0 bases from J, the junction kept 2 bases outside the gene matches. Germline lookup yields CDR1 KGHSH and CDR2 LQKENI. The CDR3 loop spans 16 amino acids. This CDR3 is CASSPGTGSSNQPQHF. CDR3 in DNA: TGTGCCAGCTCACCAGGGACAGGGTCTAGCAATCAGCCCCAGCATTTT.

The chain uses TRBV3-1 (or the pseudogene TRBV3-2) and TRBJ2-5; 11 positions match TRBD2. CDR3 length equals 14 residues. CDR1 is LGHDT, CDR2 YNNKEL, per germline (reference sequence). Unmatched junction bases numbered 5, after V lost 6 bases and J lost 5 bases. CDR3 nucleotides: TGTGCCAGCAGTCCTATAGCGGGAGGGGAGACCCAGTACTTC. Translating gives CASSPIAGGETQYF.

The chain is built from TRBV5-8 and TRBJ2-1; the match to TRBD1 covers 8 bases. V gave up 9 bases and J gave up 4 bases; unmatched junction bases: 9. This CDR3 comprises 14 residues. Germline V lookup: CDR1 SGHTS, CDR2 YDEGEE. The CDR3 DNA reads as TGTGCCACCCAGGACAGGGTGAGATACAATGAGCAGTTCTTC. Amino acids: CATQDRVRYNEQFF.